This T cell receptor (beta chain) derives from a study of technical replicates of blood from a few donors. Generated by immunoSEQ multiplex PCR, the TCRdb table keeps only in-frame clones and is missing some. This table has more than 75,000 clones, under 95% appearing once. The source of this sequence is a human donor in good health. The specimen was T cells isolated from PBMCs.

CDR3 sequence: CASSRSGLADAYNEQFF. CDR3 sequence (DNA): TGCGCCAGCAGCCGTTCAGGACTAGCGGACGCCTACAATGAGCAGTTCTTC. The chain uses TRBV4-1 and TRBJ2-1; 10 bases agree with TRBD2. With 4 bases clipped from V and 2 bases from J, the junction kept 8 bases outside the gene matches. The CDR3 is 17 residues long. CDR1 is MGHRA and CDR2 is YSYEKL in the germline V gene.